One and the same sample provided the 15 T cell receptor beta chains below, sequenced in a study of blood T cell repertoires in COVID-19. Clones were sequenced by immunoSEQ multiplex PCR, and TCRdb holds only the in-frame ones, with some missing. The repertoire holds some 220,000 clones, with about four fifths as singletons. Sequences were obtained from PBMCs or T cells enriched from blood (not recorded which). The origin of the receptors is a woman aged 40 to 50 with acute COVID-19.

CDR3 DNA: TGTGCCAGCAGTCCTCGGGACTTCGTGGGCTACACCTTC. This gives the protein CASSPRDFVGYTF. The rearrangement uses TRBV27 and TRBJ1-2, with a weak D call TRBD1 (5 bases). CDR1 is MNHEY, CDR2 SMNVEV, per germline (reference sequence). Trimming shortened V by 5 bases and J by 8 bases, and 15 bases separated the two germline ends. This CDR3 region has 13 residues.

The chain uses TRBV5-1 and TRBJ1-5; D is unclear. The germline V gene encodes CDR1 SGHRS and CDR2 YFSETQ. The CDR3 loop spans 16 amino acids. Trimming took off 5 bases at V and 3 bases at J, with 18 bases between the two ends. CDR3: CASSCPGSYPNQPQHF. CDR3 coding DNA: TGCGCCAGCAGTTGCCCCGGGTCTTACCCCAATCAGCCCCAGCATTTT.

This clone has only one observation. V and J are TRBV7-3 and TRBJ2-1; maybe TRBD1 (5 bases). This CDR3 is built from 15 residues. V lost 3 bases and J lost 2, with 11 bases in between. In germline, CDR1 is SGHTA, CDR2 FQGTGA. CDR3 sequence (DNA): TGTGCCAGCAGCTTGGAAGGGGCCCCCTACAATGAGCAGTTCTTC. It yields the protein CASSLEGAPYNEQFF. The whole variable domain, remainder taken from reference TRBV7-3 and TRBJ2-1, is GAGVSQTPSNKVTEKGKYVELRCDPISGHTALYWYRQSLGQGPEFLIYFQGTGAADDSGLPNDRFFAVRPEGSVSTLKIQRTERGDSAVYLCASSLEGAPYNEQFFGPGTRLTVL.

This chain links TRBV27 with TRBJ2-3, with 11 positions matching TRBD2. CDR3 size: 15 residues. The V gene end was trimmed by 4 bases and the J gene end by 6 bases; junction bases not matched to a gene: 6. CDR1 is MNHEY and CDR2 is SMNVEV in the germline V gene (reference sequence). The CDR3 here is CASSYLAGGQDTQYF. The CDR3 DNA follows: TGTGCCAGCAGTTATCTAGCGGGAGGACAGGATACGCAGTATTTT.

V is TRBV9 and J is TRBJ2-1, with 8 bases identical to TRBD2. CDR3 size: 15 residues. Per germline, CDR1 SGDLS and CDR2 YYNGEE. J was trimmed by 2 bases and V by 7 bases; bases with no gene match: 8. CDR3 region: CASSHDSGTYNEQFF. The CDR3 nucleotides are TGTGCCAGCTCTCACGATAGCGGGACCTACAATGAGCAGTTCTTC.

As for this clone: This specimen includes other DNA sequences encoding the same CDR3. The chain employs TRBV5-1 and TRBJ2-1; 8 nucleotides align to TRBD2. V shed 1 base, J shed 1 base, and the junction held 1 base outside the gene matches. The CDR3 length is 15 residues. The germline CDR1 and CDR2 sequences are SGHRS and YFSETQ. The CDR3 loop reads CASSLSGGSYNEQFF. The CDR3 DNA reads as TGCGCCAGCAGCTTGTCGGGGGGGTCCTACAATGAGCAGTTCTTC.

V usage is TRBV7-3 and J usage is TRBJ1-3; no reliable D call. CDR3 length equals 15 residues. Germline lookup yields CDR1 SGHTA and CDR2 FQGTGA. Trimming stripped 1 base from V and 0 bases from J, with 7 bases between. The CDR3 nucleotides read TGTGCCAGCAGCTTAAACGGGATCTCTGGAAACACCATATATTTT. This sequence encodes CASSLNGISGNTIYF.

The chain recombines TRBV5-1 with TRBJ1-2; D unresolved. The ends were cut back, 4 bases at V and 7 bases at J, with 17 bases in the middle. The germline CDR1 and CDR2 sequences are SGHRS and YFSETQ. CDR3 length: 14 amino acids. The CDR3 DNA sequence: TGCGCCAGCAGCCGTCTAGGAGGTCAAGGTGGCTACACCTTC. This gives the protein CASSRLGGQGGYTF.

The gene calls are TRBV7-9 and TRBJ2-1, with D hard to call. The V and J ends lost 4 bases and 0 bases respectively, with 10 bases between them. The CDR3 runs to 15 residues. Germline assignment: CDR1 SEHNR and CDR2 FQNEAQ (reference sequence). The CDR3 spells CASSSTLRSYNEQFF. The CDR3 bases are TGTGCCAGCAGCTCGACTCTCCGCTCCTACAATGAGCAGTTCTTC.

V gene TRBV7-7 combines with J gene TRBJ1-1; unclear D gene. Trimming shortened V by 1 base and J by 0 bases, and 3 bases separated the two germline ends. The germline V gene has CDR1 SSHAT and CDR2 FNYEAQ (reference sequence). This CDR3 has 13 amino acids. The chain's CDR3 is CASSLDLNTEAFF. In DNA form, the CDR3 reads TGTGCCAGCAGCTTAGACTTGAACACTGAAGCTTTCTTT.

This clone was seen a handful of times. The genes are TRBV19 and TRBJ2-1; 7 bases are a match to TRBD2. Germline trimming cut 6 bases from V and 5 bases from J; bases unmatched to any gene: 10. This CDR3 spans 15 amino acids. Germline V lookup: CDR1 LNHDA, CDR2 SQIVND (reference sequence). The CDR3 loop reads CASSPASGFNNEQFF. The CDR3 nucleotides are TGTGCCAGTAGCCCGGCTAGCGGATTCAACAATGAGCAGTTCTTC.

The J gene is TRBJ2-5, the V gene TRBV3-1 (or the pseudogene TRBV3-2), with a weak D call TRBD2 (7 bases). The CDR3 length is 18 residues. CDR1 and CDR2 (germline): LGHDT, YNNKEL (reference sequence). Trimming took 3 bases from V and 2 from J, leaving 22 bases between them. CDR3 sequence reads: CASSQALFGGRGQETQYF. CDR3 DNA sequence: TGTGCCAGCAGCCAGGCCCTCTTCGGGGGGCGAGGACAAGAGACCCAGTACTTC.

The V and J genes are TRBV5-8 and TRBJ2-6; D remains ambiguous. The CDR3 consists of 16 residues. The germline CDR1 and CDR2 sequences are SGHTS and YDEGEE. The germline V and J ends were trimmed by 2 bases and 1 base, with 10 bases remaining between them. The CDR3 protein is CASSFPQLSGANVLTF. The DNA for the CDR3 is TGTGCCAGCAGCTTCCCACAGCTTTCTGGGGCCAACGTCCTGACTTTC.

The J gene is TRBJ1-5, the V gene TRBV4-1; D is possibly TRBD1 (5 bases). The CDR3 length is 15 residues. The germline V gene encodes CDR1 MGHRA and CDR2 YSYEKL. V lost 1 base, J lost 2 bases, and 9 bases lay in between. For the CDR3, the DNA is TGCGCCAGCAGCCAAGCAGGGAAGGGCAATCAGCCCCAGCATTTT. Amino acid sequence: CASSQAGKGNQPQHF.

Remarks on this clone: A much larger clone differs by one base, so this may be a read error. V and J are TRBV6-5 and TRBJ1-2; TRBD1 is a possible D gene (5 bases). CDR1 and CDR2 (germline): MNHEY, SVGAGI. The CDR3 totals 11 residues. V lost 6 bases and J lost 3, with 5 bases in between. The CDR3 region has the DNA TGTGCCAGCAGACAGGACTATGGCTACACCTTC. Amino acid sequence: CASRQDYGYTF.